This T cell receptor (beta chain) was identified in a study of blood T cell repertoires in COVID-19. J lost 3 bases, V lost 5 bases, and 11 bases had no gene match. Per germline, CDR1 SEHNR and CDR2 FQNEAQ (reference sequence). CDR3 length: 16 residues. All enrollees were about 18 to 89 years old and from about two dozen US areas. The assay was immunoSEQ multiplex PCR, and TCRdb's table has in-frame clones only and misses some. Of about 250,000 clones in the sample, approximately 90% were seen once. J is TRBJ1-2 and V is TRBV7-9, with 8 positions matching TRBD1. The clonotype was recovered from a middle-aged man who had recovered from COVID-19. The source material was PBMCs or T cells enriched from blood (not recorded which). The CDR3 nucleotides are TGTGCCAGCAGCCCGAGGGCAGGGGGCTTCGACTATGGCTACACCTTC. As protein: CASSPRAGGFDYGYTF.